This T cell receptor (beta chain) was captured in a study of Ad26.COV2.S vaccination and SARS-CoV-2 variants (dated by TCRdb to 2020 to 2022). Background on the whole study: Vaccine-arm donors came from COV1001, a multicentre, randomized, double-blind, placebo-controlled phase I-IIa trial of Ad26.COV2.S in healthy adults. Ad26.COV2.S was given intramuscularly at 5x10^10 or 1x10^11 viral particles, as a single shot or as two shots 56 days apart. The specificity and breadth of SARS-CoV-2-reactive T cell receptors after Ad26.COV2.S vaccination were assessed by TCRbeta repertoire sequencing. A total of 32 samples were included in the TCR-sequenced set, comprising around 19 Ad26.COV2.S vaccine recipients, 5 placebo recipients and 8 SARS-CoV-2 convalescent individuals. Participants in the trial were split at random into five groups of five each, receiving low-dose or high-dose Ad26.COV2.S once or twice, or else placebo on both occasions. Throughout the experiments and outcome assessment, investigators stayed blinded to trial group allocation.

To note about this clone: It lacks a known antigen. No much larger clonotype is one base removed from it; base qualities were not supplied.

General conclusions and limits of the study: After vaccination, substantial breadth of spike-specific CD8+ and CD4+ T cell responses was reported. The study lacked the statistical power to compare responses across vaccine doses or regimens. Ad26.COV2.S recipients had higher spike-specific TCR breadth than placebo recipients (P = 0.0014). The authors noted that the TCR breadth and depth analyses may have underestimated total T cell responses. Vaccine and placebo recipients had comparable non-spike TCR breadth, which fits with the vaccine containing only spike.

TCRbeta CDR3 regions were sequenced with the immunoSEQ Assay. After extraction, genomic DNA underwent amplification by bias-controlled multiplex PCR, followed by high-throughput sequencing. As for the authors' bioinformatics: Collapsing and filtering of sequences were performed to quantify the absolute abundance of each unique TCRbeta CDR3 region. T cell fraction was estimated by normalizing TCRbeta template counts to usable DNA, which was measured by amplifying reference genes present in all nucleated cells. Repertoire TCRs were annotated as SARS-CoV-2-specific when V gene, CDR3 amino acid sequence and J gene were exactly matched to a known reactive TCR set. The reference SARS-CoV-2 TCR set came from MIRA and was filtered for enrichment in COVID-19-positive ImmuneCODE repertoires, removing public or cross-reactive TCRs. Based on the MIRA antigens, annotated TCRs were further analysed at the level of specific ORF or position within ORF. Breadth was defined as annotated unique rearrangements over total unique productive rearrangements; depth was the summed frequency of those rearrangements. Group comparisons of TCR breadth used two-sided Wilcoxon rank-sum tests. TCRdb holds this immuneACCESS table with in-frame rearrangements only. Some clones are missing; in checked studies, unresolved V genes explain under half, and the rest has no known cause. That table supplies the V and J calls and clone size; D and trimming were determined from the DNA. Across this sample there are about 260,000 clones, with approximately 90% seen only once. Roughly 3% of the sample is held by the ten biggest clonotypes.

CDR1 MNHEY and CDR2 SVGEGT are derived from the germline V gene. The germline V and J ends show losses of 4 bases and 3 bases respectively, and no gene match explains 0 bases of the junction. Counted from cysteine to phenylalanine, this CDR3 has 13 amino acids. Of the read, only the CDR3 DNA is kept; its 39 bases are in frame from base 1. The sample's treatment or condition label, decoded: 19 received Ad26.COV2.S at low or high dose, single or two shots; 5 received placebo; per-sample allocation not given. Repertoires of vaccine and placebo recipients were sequenced from samples taken on day 63 after the first injection. Between 29 July and 7 August 2020, Cohort 1b enrolled around 24 adults aged 18-55 years at one site in Boston, USA. Ad26.COV2.S was a replication-incompetent adenovirus type 26 vector expressing a prefusion-stabilized SARS-CoV-2 spike protein from the original Wuhan strain.

This receptor was taken from a person aged 18-65 years who received the Ad26.COV2.S COVID-19 vaccine or a placebo. The V and J segments used are TRBV6-2 or TRBV6-3 and TRBJ2-4, and TRBD2 aligns with 7 junction nucleotides. The sequencing here drew on peripheral blood, taken in a trial of Ad26.COV2.S vaccine versus placebo. The nucleotide sequence reads as follows: TGTGCCAGCAGTTTAGCGGGCAAAAACATTCAGTACTTC. It is translated as CASSLAGKNIQYF.